This TCR beta chain came from a study of blood T cell repertoires in COVID-19. Authors' methods: The authors estimated nucleated cell counts from reference gene primer amplification. Generated by immunoSEQ multiplex PCR, the TCRdb table keeps only in-frame clones and is missing some. The V and J calls and the clone size are those of that table, but D and trimming were determined from the DNA. Among about 83,000 clones listed, roughly 86% were seen once. Germline V gene sequence: CDR1 SGHNT, CDR2 YYREEE (reference sequence). Unmatched junction bases numbered 2, after V lost 0 bases and J lost 2 bases. CDR3 length equals 16 residues.

The sample comprised peripheral blood. This chain uses TRBV5-4 with TRBJ2-3, with TRBD2 matching 11 bases. This receptor was taken from a woman of 80 years or more in a cohort sampled during active or convalescent COVID-19. CDR3 sequence: CASSLGLAGPTDTQYF. The CDR3 nucleotides are TGTGCCAGCAGCTTGGGACTAGCGGGACCCACAGATACGCAGTATTTT. The variable domain in full, with the rest retrieved from reference TRBV5-4 and TRBJ2-3, is ETGVTQSPTHLIKTRGQQVTLRCSSQSGHNTVSWYQQALGQGPQFIFQYYREEENGRGNFPPRFSGLQFPNYSSELNVNALELDDSALYLCASSLGLAGPTDTQYFGPGTRLTVL.